What follows describes a single T cell receptor (beta chain). Germline assignment: CDR1 SGHNT and CDR2 YENEEA. This CDR3 spans 15 amino acids. Trimming removed 1 base from V and 3 bases from J; junction bases left unmatched: 6. This record comes from a study of OX40 agonist ivuxolimab in advanced cancers. About the study: Patients in dose escalation had liver, melanoma, kidney or head and neck cancers.

Produced via immunoSEQ multiplex PCR; TCRdb's table is partial and in-frame only. The sample lists tens of thousands of clones; 90% to 95% were seen once. This chain links TRBV11-3 with TRBJ2-7; 7 bases map to TRBD1. The sequence was collected from an adult with an advanced solid tumor such as melanoma, head and neck, liver or kidney cancer. The specimen was CD4+ or CD8+ T cells sorted from blood, collected in a trial of the OX40 agonist ivuxolimab. In DNA form, the CDR3 reads TGTGCCAGCAGCTTAGCTTGGGACAGAAACTACGAGCAGTACTTC. This translates into CASSLAWDRNYEQYF.